Sequencing of this T cell receptor beta chain was carried out in a study of T cell responses to AZD1222 COVID-19 vaccine. A word on this clone: Its antigen remains unidentified.

The study's findings and limits: A rise in Spike-specific TCR breadth and depth followed two AZD1222 doses. Clonal diversity was possibly underestimated, and the donors were mostly white British, with more females.

The repertoire was sequenced with immunoSEQ multiplex PCR; TCRdb's copy has only in-frame clones and lacks some. The data show just under 90,000 clones, 80% to 90% seen once. The germline CDR1 and CDR2 sequences are SEHNR and FQNEAQ (reference sequence). The V end lost 4 bases, the J end lost 2 bases, and 12 bases lay between the germline ends. The CDR3 consists of 14 residues. The clonotype was recovered from an adult in good health. The material was peripheral blood, obtained on day 0 of MenACWY control vaccination. This chain uses TRBV7-9 with TRBJ2-7, with D possibly being TRBD2 (6 bases). This chain's CDR3 is CASSYRDFTYEQYF. The CDR3 DNA reads as TGTGCCAGCAGCTACCGGGACTTCACCTACGAGCAGTACTTC.